This is a list of T cell receptor beta chains from one sample in a study of glioma-infiltrating T cells after dendritic cell vaccination. Profiling relied on immunoSEQ multiplex PCR, and the TCRdb table lists in-frame clones only, not all of them. The sample lists some 58,000 clones, over 75% seen once, with roughly 9% in the top ten. This sample comprised blood, obtained after dendritic cell vaccination. These receptors came from a human donor with glioblastoma. Both conserved end residues are part of each CDR3. A D gene is named only where the DNA matches it firmly. Only some rows state a clone size, as once, few, many or a class for expanded clones.

TRBJ2-1 TRBV7-2 - - TGTGCCAGCAGCTTAGTTCCAGGTTTTAGCTCCTACAATGAGCAGTTCTTC CASSLVPGFSSYNEQFF
TRBJ2-2 TRBV7-3 - TRBD1 TGTGCCAGCAGCCCACGGACAGGGGGTGGAAGCGGGGAGCTGTTTTTT CASSPRTGGGSGELFF
TRBJ2-7 TRBV7-2 - TRBD2 TGTGCCAGCAGCTCTACTAGCGGGGGGTACGAGCAGTACTTC CASSSTSGGYEQYF
TRBJ2-7 TRBV30 - - TGTGCCTGGAGAACAGGGAACGAGCAGTACTTC CAWRTGNEQYF
TRBJ2-5 TRBV9 - - TGTGCCAGCAGCCCTATCCCGGGTAACGAAGAGACCCAGTACTTC CASSPIPGNEETQYF
TRBJ2-5 TRBV29-1 - - TGCAGCGTTGAAAGGTTCCAGGGTGGTGAGACCCAGTACTTC CSVERFQGGETQYF
TRBJ2-7 TRBV4-2 - - TGTGCCAGCAGCCAAAACCGAGCAGAGCAGTACTTC CASSQNRAEQYF
TRBJ1-6 TRBV18 - TRBD1 TGTGCCAGCTCACCAGAATCTTCGGACAGGTCTTTTGTTTCACCCCTCCACTTT CASSPESSDRSFVSPLHF
TRBJ2-2 TRBV29-1 - TRBD2 TGCAGCGTTGATCCCGGGACTAGCGGGGGAGCGATCACCGGGGAGCTGTTTTTT CSVDPGTSGGAITGELFF
TRBJ2-1 TRBV5-4 - TRBD2 TGTGCCAGCAGCCCCGGCGGACTAGCGGGGTATAATGAGCAGTTCTTC CASSPGGLAGYNEQFF
TRBJ1-2 TRBV19 - - TGTGCCAGTAGTATAAAACGGGACTCCCTTGGGGGCTACACCTTC CASSIKRDSLGGYTF
TRBJ1-2 TRBV7-9 - - TGTGCCAGCAGCTTAGGCGGGAGCAACTATGGCTACACCTTC CASSLGGSNYGYTF
TRBJ2-3 TRBV5-4 few TRBD1 TGTGCCAGCAGGTTGGACAGGGGTTACACAGATACGCAGTATTTT CASRLDRGYTDTQYF
TRBJ2-3 TRBV14 - - TGTGCCAGCAGCTACCTTGGACAGGGAGGGGATACGCAGTATTTT CASSYLGQGGDTQYF
TRBJ2-7 TRBV7-2 - TRBD2 TGTGCCAGCAGCTTCGCACTAGCGGGGGGTCAAAAGCAGTACTTC CASSFALAGGQKQYF
TRBJ2-1 TRBV6-5 - TRBD2 TGTGCCAGCAGTTACCGCGGACTAGACCGCAGCGAGCAGTTCTTC CASSYRGLDRSEQFF
TRBJ1-1 TRBV30 once - TGTGCCTGGAGTCGGGGGACTGAAGCTTTCTTT CAWSRGTEAFF
TRBJ2-2 TRBV4-3 - - TGCGCCAGCAGCCAAGATCTTCCGACCGGGGAGCTGTTTTTT CASSQDLPTGELFF
TRBJ1-4 TRBV5-1 - - TGCGCCAGCAGGGAAACGACAGGAACTAATGAAAAACTGTTTTTT CASRETTGTNEKLFF
TRBJ1-1 TRBV9 - - TGTGCCAGCAGCAACCACAGGAGGGAAACTTTCTTT CASSNHRRETFF
TRBJ2-7 TRBV5-6 - TRBD1 TGTGCCAGCAGAACCGGGACAGGGGTCTACGAGCAGTACTTC CASRTGTGVYEQYF
TRBJ2-3 TRBV7-3 - - TGTGCCAGCAGCCCATATGGGGGGGGCATGACAGATACGCAGTATTTT CASSPYGGGMTDTQYF
TRBJ2-5 TRBV7-2 - TRBD2 TGTGCCAGCAGCTTAAGGTCCAGCGGGGGTAGGCAAGAGACCCAGTACTTC CASSLRSSGGRQETQYF
TRBJ2-5 TRBV9 few TRBD2 TGTGCCAGCAGCGAACAGGGACTAGCGGGGGGCGGGTACCAAGAGACCCAGTACTTC CASSEQGLAGGGYQETQYF
TRBJ1-5 TRBV7-2 - - TGTGCCAGCAGCTTAGAACGGAATCAGCCCCAGCATTTT CASSLERNQPQHF
TRBJ1-5 TRBV25-1 - TRBD1 TGTGCCAGCAGGGGACAGGGGGCTGGTCAGCCCCAGCATTTT CASRGQGAGQPQHF
TRBJ2-1 TRBV7-3 - - TGTGCCAGCAGCTTAACGGCTAGCCGCTCCTACAATGAGCAGTTCTTC CASSLTASRSYNEQFF
TRBJ2-3 TRBV4-3 - TRBD2 TGCGCCAGCAGCCAAGGTAGCGGGGGGGCCACAGATACGCAGTATTTT CASSQGSGGATDTQYF
TRBJ2-3 TRBV7-9 - - TGTGCCAGCAGCTTAGGCGGGACCGAATCAGATACGCAGTATTTT CASSLGGTESDTQYF
TRBJ2-7 TRBV21-1 - - TGTGCCAGCAGCAAGAAGGGAGCGGGGGGGCCGGAAGAGCAGTACTTC CASSKKGAGGPEEQYF
TRBJ1-1 TRBV5-1 - - TGCGCCAGCAGCTTGGACGGCACTGAAGCTTTCTTT CASSLDGTEAFF
TRBJ2-5 TRBV11-1 - TRBD2 TGTGCCAGCAGCTTCGCTGGACTAGCGGAGACCCAGTACTTC CASSFAGLAETQYF
TRBJ1-4 TRBV11-2 - TRBD1 TGTGCCAGCAGCTTTAGAGGGACAGTATCGGGGAATGAAAAACTGTTTTTT CASSFRGTVSGNEKLFF
TRBJ1-2 TRBV19 - TRBD1 TGTGCCAGGGATGGGGACAGGGATCTTAACTATGGCTACACCTTC CARDGDRDLNYGYTF
TRBJ1-2 TRBV9 - TRBD1 TGTGCCAGCAGCGCCGGGACAGGGGCTGATAACTATGGCTACACCTTC CASSAGTGADNYGYTF
TRBJ1-2 TRBV27 - - TGTGCCAGCAGCCCCAGTGGCTATGGCTACACCTTC CASSPSGYGYTF
TRBJ2-3 TRBV5-4 - - TGTGCCAGCCCTCCGGGACTTGCAGATACGCAGTATTTT CASPPGLADTQYF
TRBJ2-7 TRBV11-1 - - TGTGCCAGCAGCTTACGTGGGCAGGGTCCGGACGAGCAGTACTTC CASSLRGQGPDEQYF
TRBJ2-7 TRBV6-1 - - TGTGCCAGCAGTGAAGAGGGGGATGGCGGAGCGTACGAGCAGTACTTC CASSEEGDGGAYEQYF
TRBJ2-7 TRBV5-6 - TRBD1 TGTGCCAGCAGACGACAGGGCGATATCTACGAGCAGTACTTC CASRRQGDIYEQYF
TRBJ2-1 TRBV27 - TRBD1 TGTGCCAGCAATCAGGGGGCCCACTACAATGAGCAGTTCTTC CASNQGAHYNEQFF